This T cell receptor (beta chain) was recorded in a study of T-cell reconstitution after alpha-beta-depleted transplantation in children. Germline CDR1 and CDR2: SGHRS and YFSETQ. CDR3 length: 17 amino acids. Trimming took off 3 bases at V and 0 bases at J, with 17 bases between the two ends. Overall study findings and caveats: Recipient T cells and thymic progenitors that survived gave rise to the high TCRbeta diversity observed at day 60 in some patients. Alpha-beta T cells present about two months after transplant were reported to originate from several hundred expanded graft clones. Newly made T cells mostly supplied T-cell counts and diversity one year after transplant.

A library of TCRbeta sequences, prepared with unique molecular identifiers, was generated. Each CDR3 protein gets one entry after TCRdb re-called the PCR reads with MiXCR. The sample shows a few hundred thousand distinct CDR3 sequences, roughly a quarter of them seen only once. This clonotype was seen more than once but under ten times. Its antigen is not known. The chain joins TRBV5-1 to TRBJ2-3, with D tentatively TRBD1 or TRBD2 (5 bases each). This material consisted of PBMCs, taken before TCRalphabeta/CD19-depleted stem cell transplant. This clonotype originated in a boy younger than two with Wiskott-Aldrich syndrome, due to receive a stem cell transplant. The CDR3 region has the DNA TGCGCCAGCAGCTCTCCTGGGGGATCCTTAAGCACAGATACGCAGTATTTT. This codes for CASSSPGGSLSTDTQYF.